Following are 4 T cell receptor beta chains from one sample sequenced in a study of PD-1 blockade in classical Hodgkin lymphoma. Regarding time point: newly diagnosed, previously untreated cHL patient sample. Magnetic negative selection purified CD4+ T cells from thawed PBMCs. Profiling relied on immunoSEQ multiplex PCR, and the TCRdb table lists in-frame clones only, not all of them. The table records 20,000 to 30,000 clones, less than 95% of them present only once. The source material was CD4+ T cells from blood. These receptors originate from a human donor with classical Hodgkin lymphoma.

The chain is built from TRBV11-1 and TRBJ2-1; tentatively, D is TRBD2 (5 bases). In germline, CDR1 is SGHAT, CDR2 FQDESV (reference sequence). V was trimmed by 7 bases and J by 6 bases, leaving 16 bases between them. The CDR3 runs 14 residues. The CDR3 nucleotides read TGTGCCAGCACGACGGGATTGGGTGGCAATGAGCAGTTCTTC. Translating it yields CASTTGLGGNEQFF.

This chain connects TRBV9 to TRBJ1-3; no definite D call. CDR1 and CDR2 (germline): SGDLS, YYNGEE. V lost 0 bases to trimming and J lost 2 bases, with 9 bases between them. CDR3 size: 15 residues. The CDR3 region has the DNA TGTGCCAGCAGCGTAGTGGAGGGTCCTGGAAACACCATATATTTT. Translation: CASSVVEGPGNTIYF.

This clone was counted once. V gene TRBV29-1 combines with J gene TRBJ2-1; tentatively, D is TRBD1 or TRBD2 (5 bases each). Germline loops: CDR1 SQVTM, CDR2 ANQGSEA. V was shortened by 5 bases and J by 6 bases, with 14 bases between the two germline ends. The CDR3 is 13 residues long. In DNA, the CDR3 is TGCAGCGTTCTATCTCAGGGAGTCAATGAGCAGTTCTTC. It codes for CSVLSQGVNEQFF.

This clone was detected once. The rearrangement links TRBV27 to TRBJ2-5, with D perhaps TRBD1 or TRBD2 (5 bases each). V lost 5 bases, J lost 0 bases, and 10 bases lay in between. Germline V lookup: CDR1 MNHEY, CDR2 SMNVEV (reference sequence). This CDR3 comprises 14 residues. The CDR3 DNA reads TGTGCCAGCAGTCCGGGACGGAACCAAGAGACCCAGTACTTC. Translated: CASSPGRNQETQYF.